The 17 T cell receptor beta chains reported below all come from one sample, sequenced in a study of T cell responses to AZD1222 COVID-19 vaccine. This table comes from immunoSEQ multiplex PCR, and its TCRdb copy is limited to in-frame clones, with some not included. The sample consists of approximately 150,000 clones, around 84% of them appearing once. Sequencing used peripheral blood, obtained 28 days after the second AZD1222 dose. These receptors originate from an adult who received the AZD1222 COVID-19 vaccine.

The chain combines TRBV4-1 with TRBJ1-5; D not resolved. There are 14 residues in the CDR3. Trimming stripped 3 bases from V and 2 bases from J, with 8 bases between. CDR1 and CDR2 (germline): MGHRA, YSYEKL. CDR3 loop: CASSQQEGNQPQHF. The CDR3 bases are TGCGCCAGCAGCCAGCAGGAGGGCAATCAGCCCCAGCATTTT.

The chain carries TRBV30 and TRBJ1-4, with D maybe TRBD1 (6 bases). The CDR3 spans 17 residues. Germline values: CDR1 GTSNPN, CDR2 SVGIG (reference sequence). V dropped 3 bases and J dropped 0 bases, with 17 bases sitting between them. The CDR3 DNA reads TGTGCCTGGAGCGAAGGGACATCCTTTACAACTAATGAAAAACTGTTTTTT. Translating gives CAWSEGTSFTTNEKLFF.

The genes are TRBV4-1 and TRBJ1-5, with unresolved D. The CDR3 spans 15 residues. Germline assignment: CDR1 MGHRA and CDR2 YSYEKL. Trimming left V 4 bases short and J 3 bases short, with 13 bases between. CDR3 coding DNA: TGCGCCAGCAGCCCTTGGAAGACCCCCAATCAGCCCCAGCATTTT. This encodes CASSPWKTPNQPQHF.

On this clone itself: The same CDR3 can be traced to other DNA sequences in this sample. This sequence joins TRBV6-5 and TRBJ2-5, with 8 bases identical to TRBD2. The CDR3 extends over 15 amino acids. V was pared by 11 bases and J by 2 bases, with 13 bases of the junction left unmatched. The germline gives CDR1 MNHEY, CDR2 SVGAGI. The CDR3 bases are TGTGCCGGGCGGGGGGCGGGGGCCGCTCAAGAGACCCAGTACTTC. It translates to CAGRGAGAAQETQYF.

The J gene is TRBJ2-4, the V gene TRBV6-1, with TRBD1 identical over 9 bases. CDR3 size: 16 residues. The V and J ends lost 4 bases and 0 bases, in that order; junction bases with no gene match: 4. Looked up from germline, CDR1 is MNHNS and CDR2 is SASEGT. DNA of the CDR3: TGTGCCAGCAGTGTACAGGGGGCACTAGCCAAAAACATTCAGTACTTC. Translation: CASSVQGALAKNIQYF.

In nucleotides, the CDR3 is TGCAGCCCCACTGGGGCTTTCTTT. Protein sequence: CSPTGAFF. V usage is TRBV29-1 and J usage is TRBJ1-1; D call uncertain. This CDR3 contains 8 residues. Per germline, CDR1 SQVTM and CDR2 ANQGSEA. Trimming removed 8 bases at V and 11 bases at J, with 9 bases between. Full variable domain (rest looked up from reference TRBV29-1 and TRBJ1-1): SAVISQKPSRDICQRGTSLTIQCQVDSQVTMMFWYRQQPGQSLTLIATANQGSEATYESGFVIDKFPISRPNLTFSTLTVSNMSPEDSSIYLCSPTGAFFGQGTRLTVV.

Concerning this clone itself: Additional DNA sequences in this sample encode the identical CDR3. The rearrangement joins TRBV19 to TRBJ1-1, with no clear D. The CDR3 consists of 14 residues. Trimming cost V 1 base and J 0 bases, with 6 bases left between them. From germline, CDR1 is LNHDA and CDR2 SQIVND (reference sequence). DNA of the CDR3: TGTGCCAGTAGTATAGGGGGTCTGAACACTGAAGCTTTCTTT. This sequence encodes CASSIGGLNTEAFF.

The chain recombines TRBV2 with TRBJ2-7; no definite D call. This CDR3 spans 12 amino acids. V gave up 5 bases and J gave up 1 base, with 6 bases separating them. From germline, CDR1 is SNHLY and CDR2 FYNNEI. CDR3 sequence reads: CASSFSSYEQYF. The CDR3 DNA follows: TGTGCCAGCAGTTTCTCTTCCTACGAGCAGTACTTC.

This CDR3 reads CASSFQGNYGYTF. For the CDR3, the DNA is TGTGCCAGCAGTTTCCAGGGTAACTATGGCTACACCTTC. V is TRBV27 and J is TRBJ1-2; perhaps TRBD1 as D (5 bases). In germline, CDR1 is MNHEY, CDR2 SMNVEV (reference sequence). The V end was cut by 3 bases, the J end by 1 base, with 6 bases between. The CDR3 extends over 13 amino acids.

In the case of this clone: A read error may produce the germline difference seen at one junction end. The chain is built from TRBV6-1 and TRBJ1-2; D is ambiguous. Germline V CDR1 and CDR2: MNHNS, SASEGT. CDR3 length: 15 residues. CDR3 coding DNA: TGTGCCAGCAGTGAACGGGCTACGACGGACTATGACTACACCTTC. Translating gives CASSERATTDYDYTF.

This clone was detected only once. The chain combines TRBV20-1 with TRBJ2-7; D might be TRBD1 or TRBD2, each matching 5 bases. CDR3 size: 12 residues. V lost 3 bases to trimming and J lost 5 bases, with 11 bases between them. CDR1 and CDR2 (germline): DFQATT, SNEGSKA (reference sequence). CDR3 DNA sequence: TGCAGTGCTAGTCCGGGGCACGACGAGCAGTACTTC. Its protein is CSASPGHDEQYF.

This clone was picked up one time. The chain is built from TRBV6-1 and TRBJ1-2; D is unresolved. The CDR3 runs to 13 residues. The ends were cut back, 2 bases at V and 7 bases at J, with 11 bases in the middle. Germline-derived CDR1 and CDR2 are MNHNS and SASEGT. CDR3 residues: CASSETATGGYTF. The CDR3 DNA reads TGTGCCAGCAGTGAAACGGCTACGGGTGGCTACACCTTC.

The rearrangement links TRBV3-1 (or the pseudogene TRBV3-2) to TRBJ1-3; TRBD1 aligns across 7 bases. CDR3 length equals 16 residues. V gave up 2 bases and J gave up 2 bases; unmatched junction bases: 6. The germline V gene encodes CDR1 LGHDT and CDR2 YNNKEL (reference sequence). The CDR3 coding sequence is TGTGCCAGCAGCCAAAGGGGCGGGACAGCTGGAAACACCATATATTTT. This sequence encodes CASSQRGGTAGNTIYF.

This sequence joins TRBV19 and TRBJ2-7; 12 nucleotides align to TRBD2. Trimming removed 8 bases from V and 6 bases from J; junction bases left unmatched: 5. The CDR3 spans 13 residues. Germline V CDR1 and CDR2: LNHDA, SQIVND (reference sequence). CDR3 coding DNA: TGTGCCAGTTCTCCGACTAGCGGGGGCGAGCAGTACTTC. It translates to CASSPTSGGEQYF. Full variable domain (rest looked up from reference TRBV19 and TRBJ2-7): DGGITQSPKYLFRKEGQNVTLSCEQNLNHDAMYWYRQDPGQGLRLIYYSQIVNDFQKGDIAEGYSVSREKKESFPLTVTSAQKNPTAFYLCASSPTSGGEQYFGPGTRLTVT.

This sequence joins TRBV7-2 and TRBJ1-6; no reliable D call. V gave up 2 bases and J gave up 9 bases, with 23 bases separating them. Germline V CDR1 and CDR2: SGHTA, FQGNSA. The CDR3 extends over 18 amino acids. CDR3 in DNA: TGTGCCAGCAGCTTAACATTCCGGGCGGCGGGATCTGTTTCACCCCTCCACTTT. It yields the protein CASSLTFRAAGSVSPLHF.

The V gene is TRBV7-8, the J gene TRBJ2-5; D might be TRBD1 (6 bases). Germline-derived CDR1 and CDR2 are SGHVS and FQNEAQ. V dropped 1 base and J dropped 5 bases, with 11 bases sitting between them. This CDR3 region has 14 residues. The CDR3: CASSLGAGEETQYF. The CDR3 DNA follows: TGTGCCAGCAGCTTAGGGGCAGGGGAGGAGACCCAGTACTTC.

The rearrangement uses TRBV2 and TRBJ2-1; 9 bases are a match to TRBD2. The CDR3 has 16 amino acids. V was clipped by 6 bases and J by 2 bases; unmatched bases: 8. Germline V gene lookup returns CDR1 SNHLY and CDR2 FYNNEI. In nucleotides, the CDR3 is TGTGCCAGCAGCTGGCGACTAGCGGATGCCTACAATGAGCAGTTCTTC. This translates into CASSWRLADAYNEQFF.